This T cell receptor (beta chain) was retrieved from a study of cytomegalovirus exposure and HLA in healthy donors. PCR involved 60 Vbeta and 13 Jbeta primers. TCRdb's copy holds only in-frame clones and misses some; the assay was immunoSEQ multiplex PCR. The table records some 100,000 clones, about 67% of them present only once. V shed 0 bases and J shed 3 bases, with 12 bases lying between them. This CDR3 region has 15 residues. Germline CDR1 reads SGHDT; CDR2 reads YYEEEE. This sequence was found in a young woman in good health and CMV-seropositive. The sequenced sample consisted of PBMCs. The gene calls are TRBV5-6 and TRBJ1-2; possibly TRBD1 for D (6 bases). The CDR3 sequence: CASSLGTAYYYGYTF. DNA of the CDR3: TGTGCCAGCAGCTTGGGGACAGCCTATTACTATGGCTACACCTTC.